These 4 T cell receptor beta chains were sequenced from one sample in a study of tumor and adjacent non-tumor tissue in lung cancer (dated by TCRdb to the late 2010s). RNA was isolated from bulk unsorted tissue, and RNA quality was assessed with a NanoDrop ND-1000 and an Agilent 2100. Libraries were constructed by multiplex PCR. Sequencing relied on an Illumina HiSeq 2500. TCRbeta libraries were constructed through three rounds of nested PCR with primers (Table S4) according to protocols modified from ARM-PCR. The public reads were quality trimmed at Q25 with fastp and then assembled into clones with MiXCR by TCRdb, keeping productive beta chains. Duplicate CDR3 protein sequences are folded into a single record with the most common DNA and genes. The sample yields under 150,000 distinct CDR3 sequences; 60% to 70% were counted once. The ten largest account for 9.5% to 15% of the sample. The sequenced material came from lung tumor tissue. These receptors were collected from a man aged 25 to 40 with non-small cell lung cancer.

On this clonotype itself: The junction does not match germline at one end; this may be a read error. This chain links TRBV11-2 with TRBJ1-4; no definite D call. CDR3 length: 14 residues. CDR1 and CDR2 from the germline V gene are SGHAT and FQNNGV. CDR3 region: CAIAAQFEDEKLFF. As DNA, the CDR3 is TGTGCCATCGCGGCCCAGTTCGAGGATGAAAAATTGTTCTTT.

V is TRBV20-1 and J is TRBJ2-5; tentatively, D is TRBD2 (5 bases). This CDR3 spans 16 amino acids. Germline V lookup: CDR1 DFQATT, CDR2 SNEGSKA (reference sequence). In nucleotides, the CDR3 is TGCAATACTAGAGATCGTGACGAAACGGAATGGGAGACCCAGTACTTC. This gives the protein CNTRDRDETEWETQYF.

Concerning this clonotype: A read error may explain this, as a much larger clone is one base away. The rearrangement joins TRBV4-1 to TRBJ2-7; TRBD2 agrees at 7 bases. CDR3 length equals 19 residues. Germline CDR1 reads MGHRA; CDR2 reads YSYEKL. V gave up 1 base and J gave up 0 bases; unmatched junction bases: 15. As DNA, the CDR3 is TGCGCCAGCAGCCAAGGTTCGATTGAGCGGGGCCTGAGCTCCTACGAGCAGTACTTC. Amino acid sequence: CASSQGSIERGLSSYEQYF.

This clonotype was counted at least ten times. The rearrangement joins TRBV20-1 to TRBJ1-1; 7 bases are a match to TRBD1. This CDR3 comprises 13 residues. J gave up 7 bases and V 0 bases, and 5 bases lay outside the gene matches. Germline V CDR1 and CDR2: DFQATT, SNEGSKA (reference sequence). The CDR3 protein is CSARDLTGSEAFF. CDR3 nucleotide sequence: TGCAGTGCTAGAGATCTGACAGGGAGTGAAGCTTTCTTT.